What follows are 21 T cell receptor beta chains derived from one specimen sequenced in a study of OX40 agonist ivuxolimab in advanced cancers. Produced via immunoSEQ multiplex PCR; TCRdb's table is partial and in-frame only. This sample has fewer than 75,000 clones, with roughly 87% found just once. The sequencing here drew on CD4+ or CD8+ T cells sorted from blood, taken in a trial of the OX40 agonist ivuxolimab. The receptors come from an adult with an advanced solid tumor such as melanoma, head and neck, liver or kidney cancer.

The chain links TRBV27 to TRBJ2-3; TRBD2 aligns across 8 bases. This CDR3 is built from 13 residues. Trimming took 5 bases from V and 9 from J; bases not matched to a gene: 7. The V gene's germline CDR1 is MNHEY and CDR2 SMNVEV (reference sequence). This CDR3 is CASSLNGLATQYF. CDR3 nucleotides: TGTGCCAGCAGTCTAAACGGACTAGCCACGCAGTATTTT.

This clone was recorded once. This CDR3 reads CASSIPGPRARNTEAFF. The CDR3 nucleotides read TGTGCCAGCAGTATCCCGGGACCACGGGCGCGGAACACTGAAGCTTTCTTT. This chain joins TRBV28 and TRBJ1-1; a weak D match, TRBD1 (5 bases). Germline V lookup: CDR1 MDHEN, CDR2 SYDVKM. The CDR3 runs to 17 residues. Trimming removed 5 bases from V and 1 base from J, with 20 bases in between.

The V call is TRBV5-1, the J call TRBJ2-5; the match to TRBD1 covers 10 bases. The CDR3 is made up of 15 amino acids. Germline loops: CDR1 SGHRS, CDR2 YFSETQ. The ends lost 4 bases at V and 5 bases at J; junction bases unmatched: 8. The CDR3 loop is CASSPGQGGSETQYF. CDR3 in DNA: TGCGCCAGCAGCCCTGGACAGGGGGGGTCGGAGACCCAGTACTTC.

This chain connects TRBV7-9 to TRBJ2-5, with 8 positions matching TRBD1. V shed 5 bases and J 2 bases; nucleotides not matched to a gene: 7. The CDR3 extends over 15 amino acids. In germline, CDR1 is SEHNR, CDR2 FQNEAQ (reference sequence). CDR3 DNA sequence: TGTGCCAGCAGCATACTGACAGGGGAACAAGAGACCCAGTACTTC. It encodes CASSILTGEQETQYF.

The gene calls are TRBV27 and TRBJ2-1, with D possibly called TRBD1 or TRBD2 (6 bases each). V was cut by 5 bases and J by 8 bases, with 16 bases left in between. The CDR3 is 14 residues long. The germline V gene encodes CDR1 MNHEY and CDR2 SMNVEV (reference sequence). The chain's CDR3 is CASSPLGGHDEQFF. CDR3 nucleotide sequence: TGTGCCAGCAGTCCCCTGGGGGGACACGATGAGCAGTTCTTC.

Only one count was recorded for this clone. V is TRBV15 and J is TRBJ1-2; no clear D. Germline CDR1 and CDR2: LNHNV and YYDKDF (reference sequence). V lost 1 base to trimming and J lost 3 bases, with 6 bases between them. The CDR3 is made up of 13 amino acids. The CDR3 sequence is CATSRGVDYGYTF. For the CDR3, the DNA is TGTGCCACCAGCAGAGGTGTGGACTATGGCTACACCTTC.

V is TRBV25-1 and J is TRBJ1-3, with 8 bases identical to TRBD1. Trimming at V came to 4 bases and at J to 4 bases, leaving 3 bases not matched to a gene. Germline V lookup: CDR1 MGHDK, CDR2 SYGVNS. The CDR3 totals 14 residues. The CDR3 DNA follows: TGTGCCAGCAGTGGGACAGGGCTCGGAAACACCATATATTTT. Translating it yields CASSGTGLGNTIYF. Based on the CDR3 plus reference TRBV25-1 and TRBJ1-3, the full variable domain is EADIYQTPRYLVIGTGKKITLECSQTMGHDKMYWYQQDPGMELHLIHYSYGVNSTEKGDLSSESTVSRIRTEHFPLTLESARPSHTSQYLCASSGTGLGNTIYFGEGSWLTVV.

V and J are TRBV6-5 and TRBJ1-1; D unclear. The CDR3 sequence is 12 residues long. V was cut by 8 bases and J by 8 bases, with 15 bases left in between. Germline V gives CDR1 MNHEY, CDR2 SVGAGI. The CDR3 spells CASSIPGREAFF. In nucleotides, the CDR3 is TGTGCCAGCTCCATACCGGGCAGGGAAGCTTTCTTT.

The chain couples TRBV5-1 to TRBJ2-3; tentative D call: TRBD2 (5 bases). The germline gives CDR1 SGHRS, CDR2 YFSETQ. This CDR3 has 15 residues. Trimming removed 2 bases at V and 4 bases at J, with 14 bases between. CDR3 nucleotides: TGCGCCAGCAGCTTCTTAAGTGGGAGTTCAGATACGCAGTATTTT. As protein: CASSFLSGSSDTQYF.

Comments on this clone: Sequence at one end of the junction differs from germline and may be a read error. The sample has other DNA sequences that encode this CDR3 too. V gene TRBV6-5 combines with J gene TRBJ1-4, with a weak D call TRBD1 (6 bases). This CDR3 comprises 13 residues. CDR1 is MNHEY, CDR2 SVGAGI, per germline. The CDR3 DNA reads TGTGCCAGCAGGGACAGAGGAGTTGAAAAATTGTTTTTT. Its translation: CASRDRGVEKLFF.

The chain combines TRBV7-2 with TRBJ2-2, with D perhaps matching TRBD2 (7 bases). Germline CDR1 SGHTA, CDR2 FQGNSA. The CDR3 has 15 amino acids. Trimming stripped 5 bases from V and 5 bases from J, with 15 bases between. CDR3 DNA sequence: TGTGCCAGCAGCCGGGGGGCGGACAGAACCGGGGAGCTGTTTTTT. Protein product: CASSRGADRTGELFF.

The rearrangement uses TRBV10-3 and TRBJ1-5; tentative D call: TRBD1 (5 bases). Deletions cut 8 bases from V and 5 bases from J, with 10 bases between. Germline CDR1 ENHRY, CDR2 SYGVKD. This CDR3 has 12 residues. The CDR3 bases are TGTGCCATCGGCGAAGGGGATCAGCCCCAGCATTTT. This sequence encodes CAIGEGDQPQHF.

V gene TRBV18 combines with J gene TRBJ1-1; D is perhaps TRBD1 (5 bases). V was shortened by 3 bases and J by 7 bases, with 15 bases between the two germline ends. The CDR3 loop spans 14 amino acids. The germline gives CDR1 KGHSH, CDR2 LQKENI. DNA of the CDR3: TGTGCCAGCTCACCGGGACCGACTAACGATGAAGCTTTCTTT. It yields the protein CASSPGPTNDEAFF.

The chain recombines TRBV6-1 with TRBJ2-7; 11 bases match TRBD1. Germline V gene data show CDR1 as MNHNS and CDR2 as SASEGT. This CDR3 comprises 14 residues. Trimming at V came to 5 bases and at J to 7 bases, leaving 7 bases not matched to a gene. CDR3 sequence reads: CASSIWDRGFEQYF. Written as DNA, the CDR3 is TGTGCCAGCAGTATCTGGGACAGGGGGTTTGAGCAGTACTTC.

The rearrangement joins TRBV19 to TRBJ2-3, with a weak D call TRBD2 (5 bases). Germline CDR1 reads LNHDA; CDR2 reads SQIVND (reference sequence). CDR3 length: 14 amino acids. Trimming cost V 8 bases and J 2 bases, with 14 bases left between them. The CDR3 DNA is TGTGCCAGTGACAAGCCGGGGATCACAGATACGCAGTATTTT. Translated, it gives CASDKPGITDTQYF.

V gene TRBV4-1 combines with J gene TRBJ2-7; 8 nucleotides align to TRBD1. V gave up 5 bases and J gave up 3 bases; unmatched junction bases: 9. This CDR3 region has 15 residues. Germline V lookup: CDR1 MGHRA, CDR2 YSYEKL. The CDR3 bases are TGCGCCAGCAGCTCGAGAACAGGGGGTCTCTACGAGCAGTACTTC. Amino acid sequence: CASSSRTGGLYEQYF.

This sequence joins TRBV19 and TRBJ2-2; 7 positions agree with TRBD2. Unmatched junction bases numbered 6, after V lost 0 bases and J lost 2 bases. The CDR3 length is 17 residues. In germline, CDR1 is LNHDA, CDR2 SQIVND (reference sequence). The DNA for the CDR3 is TGTGCCAGTAGTATAGACCCCACGGGAGGAAACACCGGGGAGCTGTTTTTT. Its protein is CASSIDPTGGNTGELFF.

This rearrangement joins TRBV27 to TRBJ1-2; D not certain. CDR3 size: 13 residues. CDR1 is MNHEY, CDR2 SMNVEV, per germline (reference sequence). Trimming removed 0 bases at V and 6 bases at J, with 8 bases between. The CDR3 DNA sequence: TGTGCCAGCAGTTTATCCCTGGGCGATGGCTACACCTTC. Residues: CASSLSLGDGYTF.

V gene TRBV6-5 combines with J gene TRBJ1-2; the D is unclear. Trimming cost V 6 bases and J 2 bases, with 10 bases left between them. CDR3 length: 13 residues. The V gene's germline CDR1 is MNHEY and CDR2 SVGAGI. Written as DNA, the CDR3 is TGTGCCAGCAGATTCGACGGGAACTATGGCTACACCTTC. This encodes CASRFDGNYGYTF.

The chain joins TRBV6-5 to TRBJ2-5; either TRBD1 or TRBD2 may fit D (5 bases each). The CDR3 is 15 amino acids. Trimming removed 2 bases at V and 0 bases at J, with 10 bases between. Germline CDR1 MNHEY, CDR2 SVGAGI. The DNA for the CDR3 is TGTGCCAGCAGTTACCCGGGACGGAACCAAGAGACCCAGTACTTC. It is translated as CASSYPGRNQETQYF.

The chain carries TRBV30 and TRBJ2-1, with 9 bases aligning to TRBD2. The CDR3 has 15 residues. Per germline, CDR1 GTSNPN and CDR2 SVGIG (reference sequence). J lost 5 bases, V lost 3 bases, and 8 bases had no gene match. For the CDR3, the DNA is TGTGCCTGGAGGGAGGCTAGCGGGACCCACAATGAGCAGTTCTTC. Translation gives CAWREASGTHNEQFF.